This is a list of T cell receptor beta chains from one sample in a study of shared clonotypes between healthy human individuals. The data were produced by immunoSEQ multiplex PCR, yet TCRdb's version contains in-frame clones alone and is incomplete. This table has 1.4 million to 1.5 million clones, roughly 96% appearing once. Sequencing was carried out using naive CD4+ T cells sorted from blood. These receptors all come from a man aged 25-45 years in good health. The CDR3 runs from the conserved cysteine through the conserved F or W. A D gene is named only where the DNA matches it firmly. Some rows mark clone size as missing; the rest say once, few, many or name a class of expanded clone.

d_call j_call v_call clone_size cdr3_aa cdr3_nt
. TRBJ2-5 TRBV9 . CASSVQGGETQYF TGTGCCAGCAGCGTCCAGGGCGGAGAGACCCAGTACTTC
. TRBJ1-5 TRBV6-1 . CASSEAYTIQPQHF TGTGCCAGCAGTGAAGCCTACACGATTCAGCCCCAGCATTTT
TRBD1 TRBJ1-5 TRBV30 . CACRETGKSTQHF TGTGCCTGCCGAGAGACAGGGAAAAGTACCCAGCATTTT
. TRBJ2-7 TRBV5-1 . CASSPGHLYEQYF TGCGCCAGCAGCCCGGGACACCTCTACGAGCAGTACTTC
. TRBJ2-2 TRBV29-1 once CSGGGIGELFF TGCAGCGGAGGGGGGATCGGGGAGCTGTTTTTT
TRBD1 TRBJ2-2 TRBV5-1 few CASSWDRGPGTGELFF TGCGCCAGCAGCTGGGACAGGGGGCCGGGCACCGGGGAGCTGTTTTTT
. TRBJ1-5 TRBV5-6 . CASSFTSGTLNQPQHF TGTGCCAGCAGCTTTACCTCCGGGACACTAAATCAGCCCCAGCATTTT
. TRBJ2-7 TRBV5-1 . CASSLGGDSVEQYF TGCGCCAGCAGCTTGGGAGGGGATTCGGTCGAGCAGTACTTC
. TRBJ2-1 TRBV5-4 . CASSSQTSFEQFF TGTGCCAGCAGCTCCCAGACTAGTTTTGAGCAGTTCTTC
TRBD2 TRBJ2-7 TRBV27 . CASSLARTSTEQYF TGTGCCAGCAGTTTAGCGAGGACTAGCACCGAGCAGTACTTC
. TRBJ1-5 TRBV4-2 . CASSPRRSSNQPQHF TGTGCCAGCAGCCCCCGAAGGAGTAGCAATCAGCCCCAGCATTTT
TRBD2 TRBJ2-1 TRBV18 once CASFPMGGTSGRSGEQFF TGTGCCAGCTTTCCCATGGGGGGGACTAGCGGGAGAAGCGGTGAGCAGTTCTTC
TRBD1 TRBJ1-5 TRBV27 . CASSPGQNINQPQHF TGTGCCAGCAGCCCGGGACAGAATATCAATCAGCCCCAGCATTTT
. TRBJ2-7 TRBV2 once CASSEGGGRYLAGEQYF TGTGCCAGCAGTGAAGGAGGGGGCCGGTACCTTGCGGGGGAGCAGTACTTC
. TRBJ1-3 TRBV9 . CASSVLGHLSGNTIYF TGTGCCAGCAGCGTATTAGGACACCTCTCTGGAAACACCATATATTTT
. TRBJ1-4 TRBV7-9 . CASSAQSNEKLFF TGTGCCAGCAGCGCCCAGTCCAATGAAAAACTGTTTTTT
TRBD1 TRBJ1-5 TRBV28 . CASSRQGDYSNQPQHF TGTGCCAGCAGCCGACAGGGCGACTATAGCAATCAGCCCCAGCATTTT
TRBD1 TRBJ1-2 TRBV6-5 . CASSYPGQAVYTF TGTGCCAGCAGTTACCCCGGACAGGCCGTCTACACCTTC
. TRBJ2-2 TRBV5-6 once CASSLGRRTGELFF TGTGCCAGCAGCTTGGGCCGGCGAACCGGGGAGCTGTTTTTT
. TRBJ1-3 TRBV5-1 . CASSRDRSPGNTIYF TGCGCCAGCAGCCGAGACAGGTCCCCTGGAAACACCATATATTTT
. TRBJ1-1 TRBV19 . CASTPHQVYTEAFF TGTGCCAGTACTCCACATCAGGTGTACACTGAAGCTTTCTTT
. TRBJ1-5 TRBV6-5 . CASSYSHYSNQPQHF TGTGCCAGCAGTTACTCCCATTATAGCAATCAGCCCCAGCATTTT
TRBD1 TRBJ2-2 TRBV6-6 once CASRPGTGAVGELFF TGTGCCAGCAGGCCCGGGACAGGGGCCGTCGGGGAGCTGTTTTTT
. TRBJ1-3 TRBV27 once CASSFGAGNTIYF TGTGCCAGCAGTTTTGGAGCTGGAAACACCATATATTTT
. TRBJ2-7 TRBV6-5 . CASSSTGTSEQYF TGTGCCAGCAGTTCCACCGGGACGTCCGAGCAGTACTTC
. TRBJ1-2 TRBV4-3 . CASSQEVGGAGYYGYTF TGCGCCAGCAGCCAAGAGGTGGGGGGGGCCGGGTACTATGGCTACACCTTC
. TRBJ2-7 TRBV5-1 once CASSLGRAGGGHEQYF TGCGCCAGCAGCTTGGGTAGGGCAGGAGGGGGTCACGAGCAGTACTTC
TRBD2 TRBJ2-2 TRBV18 once CASSPLPRLAGVAGELFF TGTGCCAGCTCACCCCTACCTCGACTAGCGGGAGTTGCCGGGGAGCTGTTTTTT
. TRBJ1-4 TRBV5-1 . CASSLLPTPQAHEKLFF TGCGCCAGCAGCTTGTTACCAACTCCCCAGGCACATGAAAAACTGTTTTTT
. TRBJ1-2 TRBV15 . CATSRPARDGYTF TGTGCCACCAGCAGACCTGCCCGCGATGGCTACACCTTC
. TRBJ2-1 TRBV7-9 . CASSLLTEQFF TGTGCCAGCAGCTTATTGACAGAGCAGTTCTTC
. TRBJ2-1 TRBV7-2 . CASSRDTPKQFF TGTGCCAGCAGCCGGGACACCCCCAAGCAGTTCTTC
TRBD2 TRBJ2-1 TRBV7-6 . CASSPTSGGFSYNEQFF TGTGCCAGCAGCCCAACTAGCGGGGGATTCTCCTACAATGAGCAGTTCTTC
. TRBJ1-5 TRBV7-9 once CASSLAGRNQPQHF TGTGCCAGCAGCTTAGCGGGGCGCAATCAGCCCCAGCATTTT
TRBD1 TRBJ2-2 TRBV5-1 . CASSSTGAARGELFF TGCGCCAGCAGCTCTACAGGGGCGGCTCGCGGGGAGCTGTTTTTT
TRBD2 TRBJ2-1 TRBV7-9 . CASSLAGRRSREQFF TGTGCCAGCAGCCTAGCGGGAAGGAGATCTAGGGAGCAGTTCTTC
. TRBJ2-1 TRBV27 . CASTPLGGPTYNEQFF TGTGCCAGCACTCCCTTGGGCGGGCCTACCTACAATGAGCAGTTCTTC
. TRBJ2-2 TRBV11-3 . CASQLSGSNTGELFF TGTGCCAGCCAACTTTCGGGGTCGAACACCGGGGAGCTGTTTTTT
TRBD1 TRBJ1-5 TRBV19 . CASSISEGAGNQPQHF TGTGCCAGTAGTATTTCCGAGGGGGCTGGCAATCAGCCCCAGCATTTT
. TRBJ2-1 TRBV5-1 once CASSLPSGNEQFF TGCGCCAGCAGCTTGCCCAGTGGCAATGAGCAGTTCTTC
. TRBJ2-5 TRBV5-1 . CASSLNTGEETQYF TGCGCCAGCAGCTTGAATACTGGGGAAGAGACCCAGTACTTC
. TRBJ1-6 TRBV5-4 . CASSVSSYNSPLHF TGTGCCAGCAGCGTCTCCTCCTATAATTCACCCCTCCACTTT
. TRBJ2-3 TRBV18 . CASSPRGHTSTDTQYF TGTGCCAGCTCACCTCGTGGACACACTAGCACAGATACGCAGTATTTT
TRBD2 TRBJ2-1 TRBV7-9 . CASSPSGSKDEQFF TGTGCCAGCAGCCCTAGCGGGAGTAAAGATGAGCAGTTCTTC
. TRBJ2-2 TRBV7-2 . CASSLAAGGELFF TGTGCCAGCAGCTTAGCGGCCGGCGGGGAGCTGTTTTTT
TRBD1 TRBJ2-3 TRBV2 . CASSEVAGGEHQQYF TGTGCCAGCAGTGAAGTTGCAGGGGGAGAGCATCAGCAGTATTTT
. TRBJ2-7 TRBV7-9 . CASRPGGPYEQYF TGTGCCAGCAGGCCTGGGGGACCCTACGAGCAGTACTTC
TRBD2 TRBJ2-7 TRBV5-6 . CASSLGPSGTTYEQYF TGTGCCAGCAGCTTGGGGCCTAGCGGGACAACCTACGAGCAGTACTTC
TRBD1 TRBJ1-2 TRBV5-1 . CASSWGRDSPFRDGYTF TGCGCCAGCAGCTGGGGAAGGGACAGCCCCTTTCGAGATGGCTACACCTTC
TRBD2 TRBJ2-7 TRBV13 . CASGHQSWPRENYEQYF TGTGCCAGCGGTCATCAATCTTGGCCGCGGGAGAACTACGAGCAGTACTTC
. TRBJ2-5 TRBV18 . CASSPEGNQYF TGTGCCAGCTCCCCCGAGGGAAACCAGTACTTC
TRBD1 TRBJ2-1 TRBV5-4 once CASSLGTGGVRNEQFF TGTGCCAGCAGCTTGGGGACAGGGGGCGTGCGGAATGAGCAGTTCTTC
. TRBJ1-5 TRBV19 . CASSIRTGYPNQPQHF TGTGCCAGTAGTATACGAACAGGGTACCCTAATCAGCCCCAGCATTTT